This passage covers 32 T cell receptor beta chains from one sample sequenced in a study of post-analysis software for immune sequencing data (dated by TCRdb to about 2015). The investigation overall reported the following: A handful of TRBV segments, including TRBV5-6, TRBV5-1 and TRBV20-1, were significantly more frequent in patients than controls.

These receptors have no identified antigens. The receptor library was made with PCR. This sample was sequenced with an Illumina HiSeq 2500. Unique molecular identifiers were incorporated into TCR beta cDNA libraries to reduce PCR and sequencing biases. Through fastp at Q25 and MiXCR, TCRdb rebuilt clones from the public reads, retaining in-frame beta chains. Entries that share a CDR3 protein sequence are merged under the most common genes and DNA. Present in this sample are fewer than 850,000 distinct CDR3 sequences, roughly 29% of which were seen just once. The top ten constitute roughly 0.54% of the sample. The sample comprised blood. These receptors came from a girl aged 10-17 years with multiple sclerosis.

The rearrangement joins TRBV20-1 to TRBJ2-3; D is ambiguous. Trimming shortened V by 4 bases and J by 2 bases, and 13 bases separated the two germline ends. Per germline, CDR1 DFQATT and CDR2 SNEGSKA (reference sequence). The CDR3 loop spans 14 amino acids. CDR3 loop: CSATTSILTDTQYF. The DNA of the CDR3 is TGCAGTGCTACCACCAGCATACTCACAGATACGCAGTATTTT.

On this clonotype: This sequence may be a read error, since a much larger clone differs from it by one base. This CDR3 reads CASSPGQDNQPQHF. CDR3 in DNA: TGCGCCAGCAGCCCGGGACAGGACAATCAGCCCCAGCATTTT. V is TRBV5-1 and J is TRBJ1-5, with TRBD1 matching 8 bases. CDR3 length: 14 residues. CDR1 is SGHRS, CDR2 YFSETQ, per germline. Losses at the gene ends were 4 bases for V and 3 bases for J; bases not matched to a gene: 3.

This clonotype was detected only a few times. This chain links TRBV11-2 with TRBJ2-1, with 15 bases lining up with TRBD2. After removal of 3 bases from V and 7 bases from J, the junction contained 4 bases not matched to a gene. The germline V gene has CDR1 SGHAT and CDR2 FQNNGV. This CDR3 region has 16 residues. The CDR3 protein is CASSFRTSGRVNEQFF. The CDR3 DNA is TGTGCCAGCAGCTTCAGGACTAGCGGGAGGGTTAATGAGCAGTTCTTC.

This clonotype came up a few times. The chain carries TRBV20-1 and TRBJ2-7, with TRBD2 matching 13 bases. Germline CDR1 DFQATT, CDR2 SNEGSKA (reference sequence). V shed 6 bases and J 4 bases; nucleotides not matched to a gene: 15. The CDR3 contains 17 residues. This chain's CDR3 is CSARGTSGDAEPYEQYF. CDR3 in DNA: TGCAGTGCCCGAGGGACTAGCGGGGATGCGGAACCTTACGAGCAGTACTTC.

In its sample, this clonotype was seen a few times. The chain combines TRBV3-1 with TRBJ2-5, with D hard to call. The germline V gene encodes CDR1 LGHDT and CDR2 YNNKEL (reference sequence). Trimming removed 2 bases from V and 0 bases from J, with 10 bases in between. The CDR3 is 15 amino acids. DNA of the CDR3: TGTGCCAGCAGCCAATCCCCACTCCACCAAGAGACCCAGTACTTC. Protein product: CASSQSPLHQETQYF.

The chain combines TRBV15 with TRBJ2-3; the D is unclear. This CDR3 has 12 amino acids. Germline-derived CDR1 and CDR2 are LNHNV and YYDKDF (reference sequence). V lost 1 base to trimming and J lost 6 bases, with 5 bases between them. Here the CDR3 reads CATSRAVDTQYF. CDR3 coding DNA: TGTGCCACCAGCAGAGCCGTGGATACGCAGTATTTT.

This clonotype has a handful of counts. The genes are TRBV5-1 and TRBJ2-1; the match to TRBD2 covers 8 bases. Per germline, CDR1 SGHRS and CDR2 YFSETQ. V trimming: 0 bases; J trimming: 10 bases; junction bases outside the gene matches: 9. The CDR3 runs 15 residues. The CDR3 DNA reads TGCGCCAGCAGCTTGGCTGGGATAGCGGGGACCGAGCAGTTCTTC. Amino acids: CASSLAGIAGTEQFF.

As DNA, the CDR3 is TGCAGTGCTAGGAGCGGAGGGATTCGTGGCTACACCTTC. Amino acids: CSARSGGIRGYTF. The chain joins TRBV20-1 to TRBJ1-2; D call uncertain. Germline CDR1 is DFQATT and CDR2 is SNEGSKA (reference sequence). The CDR3 contains 13 residues. V lost 3 bases and J 7 bases, leaving 15 bases between the germline ends.

This clonotype showed up many times. In DNA form, the CDR3 reads TGTGCCAGCAGCGGCAACAGGTTGAACACTGAAGCTTTCTTT. Amino acids: CASSGNRLNTEAFF. The chain uses TRBV7-9 and TRBJ1-1; the D gene is possibly TRBD1 (5 bases). Germline CDR1 is SEHNR and CDR2 is FQNEAQ (reference sequence). The CDR3 is 14 amino acids. The V end was cut by 5 bases, the J end by 0 bases, with 10 bases between.

This clonotype was seen only a few times. The gene calls are TRBV29-1 and TRBJ2-1, with TRBD2 matching 8 bases. This CDR3 has 13 amino acids. The junction had 8 bases not matched to a gene; V was cut back by 5 bases and J by 8 bases. CDR1 SQVTM and CDR2 ANQGSEA come from the germline V gene. The CDR3 sequence is CSVQRTSRDEQFF. As DNA, the CDR3 is TGCAGCGTTCAAAGGACTAGCAGGGATGAGCAGTTCTTC.

This clonotype was seen only a few times. The V and J genes are TRBV12-3 or TRBV12-4 and TRBJ1-6, with D unresolved. The CDR3 consists of 16 residues. Trimming removed 3 bases at V and 7 bases at J, with 16 bases between. The CDR3: CASSFPTVGRNSPLHF. The DNA for the CDR3 is TGTGCCAGCAGTTTCCCAACGGTAGGGAGGAATTCACCCCTCCACTTT.

The gene calls are TRBV29-1 and TRBJ2-1, with D uncertain. V gave up 3 bases and J gave up 8 bases, with 14 bases separating them. CDR1 is SQVTM and CDR2 is ANQGSEA in the germline V gene. CDR3 length: 13 residues. CDR3 nucleotides: TGCAGCGTTGACTCAAACCAGATCCATGAGCAGTTCTTC. Translation: CSVDSNQIHEQFF.

This clonotype was counted at least ten times. The chain joins TRBV5-5 to TRBJ2-4, with D unresolved. The CDR3 totals 13 residues. Between the trimmed V and J ends, which lost 2 bases and 5 bases, there was a span of 8 bases. Germline-derived CDR1 and CDR2 are SGHKS and YYEKEE (reference sequence). CDR3 loop: CASSLIGQNIQYF. CDR3 nucleotides: TGTGCCAGCAGCTTAATTGGACAAAACATTCAGTACTTC. Complete variable domain (other parts from reference TRBV5-5 and TRBJ2-4): DAGVTQSPTHLIKTRGQQVTLRCSPISGHKSVSWYQQVLGQGPQFIFQYYEKEERGRGNFPDRFSARQFPNYSSELNVNALLLGDSALYLCASSLIGQNIQYFGAGTRLSVL.

In this sample, this clonotype turned up a few times. The chain joins TRBV7-8 to TRBJ2-3; possible D gene TRBD2, 6 bases. The CDR3 contains 15 residues. Germline V CDR1 and CDR2: SGHVS, FQNEAQ. V lost 4 bases and J 5 bases, leaving 16 bases between the germline ends. For the CDR3, the DNA is TGTGCCAGCAGCTACCTTCCGGGACTGGAAGATACGCAGTATTTT. Protein sequence: CASSYLPGLEDTQYF.

In its sample, this clonotype was seen a few times. This rearrangement joins TRBV14 to TRBJ2-7; D not resolved. V lost 4 bases, J lost 2 bases, and 12 bases lay in between. The CDR3 runs to 14 residues. Germline loops: CDR1 SGHDN, CDR2 FVKESK. CDR3 DNA sequence: TGTGCCAGCAGCCCGCCCCGCCTTCCCTACGAGCAGTACTTC. Amino acids: CASSPPRLPYEQYF.

This clonotype was seen only a few times. The chain recombines TRBV5-5 with TRBJ2-7, with TRBD1 as a possible D gene (6 bases). The CDR3 sequence is 14 residues long. V lost 1 base and J lost 2, with 10 bases in between. Per the germline V gene, CDR1 is SGHKS and CDR2 is YYEKEE (reference sequence). As DNA, the CDR3 is TGTGCCAGCAGCTTGCCGGCAGGGGCCTACGAGCAGTACTTC. The encoded protein is CASSLPAGAYEQYF.

The rearrangement joins TRBV9 to TRBJ2-3; TRBD2 matches at 8 bases. The V and J ends lost 0 bases and 6 bases, in that order; junction bases with no gene match: 6. The CDR3 extends over 15 amino acids. CDR1 and CDR2 from the germline V gene are SGDLS and YYNGEE. The CDR3: CASSVARGGGDTQYF. CDR3 nucleotide sequence: TGTGCCAGCAGCGTAGCCCGGGGGGGCGGGGATACGCAGTATTTT. Filled out from reference TRBV9 and TRBJ2-3, the complete variable domain reads DSGVTQTPKHLITATGQRVTLRCSPRSGDLSVYWYQQSLDQGLQFLIQYYNGEERAKGNILERFSAQQFPDLHSELNLSSLELGDSALYFCASSVARGGGDTQYFGPGTRLTVL.

This chain links TRBV29-1 with TRBJ2-7; D uncertain. The CDR3 consists of 12 residues. Trimming shortened V by 4 bases and J by 4 bases, and 11 bases separated the two germline ends. Germline CDR1 SQVTM, CDR2 ANQGSEA. Here the CDR3 reads CSVGPTPYEQYF. The CDR3 nucleotides read TGCAGCGTTGGGCCCACTCCGTACGAGCAGTACTTC.

This clonotype came up once. This chain links TRBV20-1 with TRBJ2-7; the match to TRBD2 covers 11 bases. With 0 bases clipped from V and 7 bases from J, the junction kept 14 bases outside the gene matches. The CDR3 runs to 17 residues. Germline V gives CDR1 DFQATT, CDR2 SNEGSKA (reference sequence). CDR3 loop: CSARDFSGRAVLNEQYF. CDR3 bases: TGCAGTGCTAGAGATTTTAGCGGGAGGGCCGTCTTGAATGAGCAGTACTTC.

This clonotype has just a few counts. The chain carries TRBV3-1 and TRBJ2-7; TRBD2 agrees at 13 bases. Germline V lookup: CDR1 LGHDT, CDR2 YNNKEL (reference sequence). Trimming at V came to 4 bases and at J to 3 bases, leaving 3 bases not matched to a gene. CDR3 length: 15 amino acids. For the CDR3, the DNA is TGTGCCAGCAGCCGGGGACTAGCGGGGTTCTACGAGCAGTACTTC. This gives the protein CASSRGLAGFYEQYF.

This clonotype was counted only a few times. The chain has TRBV4-1 and TRBJ2-1; D call uncertain. Trimming took 1 base from V and 8 from J, leaving 3 bases between them. This CDR3 is 11 amino acids long. The germline V gene encodes CDR1 MGHRA and CDR2 YSYEKL. As DNA, the CDR3 is TGCGCCAGCAGCCAAGCATATGAGCAGTTCTTC. Residues: CASSQAYEQFF.

This clonotype was picked up many times. The chain has TRBV20-1 and TRBJ2-3; 10 nucleotides align to TRBD2. The V gene's germline CDR1 is DFQATT and CDR2 SNEGSKA (reference sequence). CDR3 size: 16 residues. The J segment lost 0 bases and the V segment lost 1 base, leaving 4 bases of the junction unmatched. This CDR3 is CSARAPSGGSTDTQYF. CDR3 nucleotide sequence: TGCAGTGCTAGAGCGCCTAGCGGGGGTAGCACAGATACGCAGTATTTT.

Worth noting for this clonotype: The junction shows a germline mismatch at one end, possibly a read error. CDR3 sequence reads: CSTSSGSQPQHF. As DNA, the CDR3 is TGCAGTACTAGCTCCGGGAGTCAGCCCCAGCATTTT. The chain is built from TRBV20-1 and TRBJ1-5; D gene unclear. The CDR3 is made up of 12 amino acids. CDR1 DFQATT and CDR2 SNEGSKA come from the germline V gene (reference sequence).

V and J are TRBV3-1 and TRBJ2-4; 10 positions match TRBD1. The CDR3 is 16 amino acids. J was trimmed by 1 base and V by 0 bases; bases with no gene match: 0. CDR1 is LGHDT, CDR2 YNNKEL, per germline (reference sequence). Here the CDR3 DNA reads TGTGCCAGCAGCCAAGAGGGACAGGGGGCCAAAAACATTCAGTACTTC. Amino acids: CASSQEGQGAKNIQYF.

Concerning this clonotype itself: The junction departs from germline at one end; a sequencing error may be responsible. The chain couples TRBV28 to TRBJ2-4; a possible D gene is TRBD1 (5 bases). The J call may be wrong; the DNA end is better matched by TRBJ2-7. CDR3 length equals 12 residues. CDR1 is MDHEN and CDR2 is SYDVKM in the germline V gene. CDR3 in DNA: TGTGCCAACAGTCAACAGGTAGTCGAGCAGTACTTC. It encodes CANSQQVVEQYF.

A word on this clonotype: Compared with germline, one end of the junction differs, possibly owing to a read error. The V and J genes are TRBV28 and TRBJ2-5, with D perhaps being TRBD1 or TRBD2 (7 bases each). Germline assignment: CDR1 MDHEN and CDR2 SYDVKM. The CDR3 is 15 residues long. The CDR3 reads CAGSLSGGVVETQYF. As DNA, the CDR3 is TGTGCCGGCAGTTTATCAGGGGGGGTCGTAGAGACCCAGTACTTC.

This chain's CDR3 is CASSLAPELNSPLHF. The CDR3 region has the DNA TGCGCCAGCAGCTTGGCCCCGGAGCTTAATTCACCCCTCCACTTT. V gene TRBV5-1 combines with J gene TRBJ1-6, with unresolved D. Germline V gives CDR1 SGHRS, CDR2 YFSETQ. This CDR3 region has 15 residues. Trimming left V 0 bases short and J 6 bases short, with 10 bases between.

This clonotype was counted only a few times. V usage is TRBV6-1 and J usage is TRBJ2-3; 9 bases are a match to TRBD2. This CDR3 has 16 amino acids. CDR1 MNHNS and CDR2 SASEGT come from the germline V gene. V was pared by 2 bases and J by 3 bases, with 6 bases of the junction left unmatched. The CDR3 reads CASSEYGGRVTDTQYF. The CDR3 region has the DNA TGTGCCAGCAGTGAATACGGCGGGAGGGTAACAGATACGCAGTATTTT.

The sample holds a few counts of this clonotype. The chain carries TRBV5-1 and TRBJ2-5; 9 bases match TRBD1. CDR3 size: 17 residues. Germline V CDR1 and CDR2: SGHRS, YFSETQ. Trimming at V came to 2 bases and at J to 5 bases, leaving 13 bases not matched to a gene. The CDR3: CASSFERRGQGLETQYF. CDR3 nucleotide sequence: TGCGCCAGCAGCTTCGAAAGGAGGGGACAGGGACTGGAGACCCAGTACTTC. Full variable domain (missing parts from reference TRBV5-1 and TRBJ2-5): KAGVTQTPRYLIKTRGQQVTLSCSPISGHRSVSWYQQTPGQGLQFLFEYFSETQRNKGNFPGRFSGRQFSNSRSEMNVSTLELGDSALYLCASSFERRGQGLETQYFGPGTRLLVL.

The table lists this clonotype with a few counts. The V call is TRBV7-2, the J call TRBJ2-3; the D gene is possibly TRBD1 (5 bases). The CDR3 runs to 15 residues. CDR1 SGHTA and CDR2 FQGNSA come from the germline V gene. V was shortened by 2 bases and J by 3 bases, with 12 bases between the two germline ends. The chain's CDR3 is CASSLSADTTDTQYF. Written as DNA, the CDR3 is TGTGCCAGCAGCTTATCGGCGGACACGACAGATACGCAGTATTTT.

A few counts support this clonotype. This chain links TRBV11-2 with TRBJ2-4; D gene uncertain. V dropped 5 bases and J dropped 9 bases, with 20 bases sitting between them. CDR3 size: 15 residues. Looked up from germline, CDR1 is SGHAT and CDR2 is FQNNGV. The CDR3: CASSVRVGGPGIQYF. In DNA, the CDR3 is TGTGCCAGCAGCGTTAGAGTAGGTGGTCCTGGCATTCAGTACTTC.

The genes are TRBV7-8 and TRBJ1-4; D uncertain. This CDR3 spans 18 amino acids. CDR1 is SGHVS and CDR2 is FQNEAQ in the germline V gene. V shed 3 bases and J shed 0 bases, with 17 bases lying between them. The CDR3 loop reads CASSFTPGLRATNEKLFF. DNA for the CDR3: TGTGCCAGCAGCTTTACACCGGGCCTAAGGGCAACTAATGAAAAACTGTTTTTT. Using reference TRBV7-8 and TRBJ1-4 for the parts outside the CDR3, the full variable domain is GAGVSQSPRYKVAKRGQDVALRCDPISGHVSLFWYQQALGQGPEFLTYFQNEAQLDKSGLPSDRFFAERPEGSVSTLKIQRTQQEDSAVYLCASSFTPGLRATNEKLFFGSGTQLSVL.